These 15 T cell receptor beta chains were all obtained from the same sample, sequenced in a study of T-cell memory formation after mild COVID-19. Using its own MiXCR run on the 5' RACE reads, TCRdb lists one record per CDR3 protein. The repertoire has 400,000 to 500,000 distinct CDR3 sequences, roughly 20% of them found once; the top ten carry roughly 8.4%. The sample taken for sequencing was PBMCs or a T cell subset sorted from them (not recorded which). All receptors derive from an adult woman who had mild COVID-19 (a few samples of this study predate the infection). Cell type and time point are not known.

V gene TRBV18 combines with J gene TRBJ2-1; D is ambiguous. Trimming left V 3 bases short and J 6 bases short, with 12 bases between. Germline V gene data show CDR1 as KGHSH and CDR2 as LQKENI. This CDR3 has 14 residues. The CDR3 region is CASSPRTASNEQFF. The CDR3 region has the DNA TGTGCCAGCTCACCCCGGACCGCATCCAATGAGCAGTTCTTC.

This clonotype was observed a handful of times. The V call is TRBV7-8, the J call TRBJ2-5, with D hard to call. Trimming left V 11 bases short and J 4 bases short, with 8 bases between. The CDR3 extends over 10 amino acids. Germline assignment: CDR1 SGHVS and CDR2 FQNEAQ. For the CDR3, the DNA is TGTGCCGGGTCTGGAGAGACCCAGTACTTC. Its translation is CAGSGETQYF.

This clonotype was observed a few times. DNA of the CDR3: TGTGCCAGCAGCTCGGACATCCTTAATGGCTACACCTTC. Its translation is CASSSDILNGYTF. The genes are TRBV7-9 and TRBJ1-2; D possibly corresponds to TRBD1 (5 bases). Trimming cost V 4 bases and J 6 bases, with 12 bases left between them. Germline assignment: CDR1 SEHNR and CDR2 FQNEAQ (reference sequence). The CDR3 spans 13 residues.

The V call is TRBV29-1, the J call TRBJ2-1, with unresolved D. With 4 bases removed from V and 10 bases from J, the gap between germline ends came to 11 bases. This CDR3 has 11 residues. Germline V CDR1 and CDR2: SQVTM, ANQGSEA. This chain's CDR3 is CSVALSQEQFF. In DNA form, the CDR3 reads TGCAGCGTTGCCCTTAGTCAGGAGCAGTTCTTC.

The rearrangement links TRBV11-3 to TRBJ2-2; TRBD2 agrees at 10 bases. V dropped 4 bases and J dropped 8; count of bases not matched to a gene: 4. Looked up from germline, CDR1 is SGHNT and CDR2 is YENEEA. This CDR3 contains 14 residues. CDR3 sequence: CASSSLAGEGELFF. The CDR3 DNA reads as TGTGCCAGCAGCTCCCTAGCGGGAGAGGGGGAGCTGTTTTTT.

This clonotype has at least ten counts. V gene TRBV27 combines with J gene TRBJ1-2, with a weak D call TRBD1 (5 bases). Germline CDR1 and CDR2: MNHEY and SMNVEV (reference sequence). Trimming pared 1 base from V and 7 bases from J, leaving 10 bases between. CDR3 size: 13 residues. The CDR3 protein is CASSLLAGRGYTF. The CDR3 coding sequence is TGTGCCAGCAGTTTATTGGCAGGGCGTGGCTACACCTTC.

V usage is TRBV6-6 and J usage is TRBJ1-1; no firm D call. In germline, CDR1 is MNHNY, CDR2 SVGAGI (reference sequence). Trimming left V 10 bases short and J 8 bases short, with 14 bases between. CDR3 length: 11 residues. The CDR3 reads CATVKDVEAFF. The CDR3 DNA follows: TGTGCCACTGTTAAGGACGTCGAAGCTTTCTTT.

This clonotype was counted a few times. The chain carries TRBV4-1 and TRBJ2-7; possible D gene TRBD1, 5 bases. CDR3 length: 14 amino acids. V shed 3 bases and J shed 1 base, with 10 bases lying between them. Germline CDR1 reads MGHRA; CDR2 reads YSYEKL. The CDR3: CASSQDTASYEQYF. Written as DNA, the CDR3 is TGCGCCAGCAGCCAGGACACTGCGTCCTACGAGCAGTACTTC.

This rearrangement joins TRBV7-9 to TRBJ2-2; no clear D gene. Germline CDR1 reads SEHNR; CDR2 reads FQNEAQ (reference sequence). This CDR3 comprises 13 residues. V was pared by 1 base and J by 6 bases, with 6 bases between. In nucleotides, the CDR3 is TGTGCCAGCAGCTTAGACTCTCCCGGGGAGCTGTTTTTT. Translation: CASSLDSPGELFF.

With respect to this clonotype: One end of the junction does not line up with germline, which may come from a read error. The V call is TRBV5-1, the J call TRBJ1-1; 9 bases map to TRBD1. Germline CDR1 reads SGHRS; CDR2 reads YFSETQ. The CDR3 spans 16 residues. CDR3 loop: CASSPGVGTGNTEAFF. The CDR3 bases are TGCGCCAGCAGCCCAGGAGTGGGGACAGGGAACACAGAAGCTTTCTTT. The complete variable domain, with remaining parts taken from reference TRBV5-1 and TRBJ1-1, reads KAGVTQTPRYLIKTRGQQVTLSCSPISGHRSVSWYQQTPGQGLQFLFEYFSETQRNKGNFPGRFSGRQFSNSRSEMNVSTLELGDSALYLCASSPGVGTGNTEAFFGQGTRLTVV.

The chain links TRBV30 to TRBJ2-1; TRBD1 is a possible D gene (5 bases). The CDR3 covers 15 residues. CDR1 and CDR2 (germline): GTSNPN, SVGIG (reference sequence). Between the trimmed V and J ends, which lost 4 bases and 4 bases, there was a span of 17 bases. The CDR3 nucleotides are TGTGCCTGGAATGCTCCAGGGCTTCAGTACAATGAGCAGTTCTTC. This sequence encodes CAWNAPGLQYNEQFF.

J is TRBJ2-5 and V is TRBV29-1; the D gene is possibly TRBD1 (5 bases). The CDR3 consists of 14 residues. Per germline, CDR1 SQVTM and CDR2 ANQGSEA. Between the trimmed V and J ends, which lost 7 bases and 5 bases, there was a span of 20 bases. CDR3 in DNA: TGCAGCGCTACAGGATTGCTCACCGGGGAGACCCAGTACTTC. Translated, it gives CSATGLLTGETQYF.

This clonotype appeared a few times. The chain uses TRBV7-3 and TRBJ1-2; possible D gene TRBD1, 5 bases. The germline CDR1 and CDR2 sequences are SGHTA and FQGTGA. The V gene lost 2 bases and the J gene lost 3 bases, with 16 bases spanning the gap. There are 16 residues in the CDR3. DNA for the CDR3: TGTGCCAGCAGCTTAGGGGGAGGGCGGGTGGACTATGGCTACACCTTC. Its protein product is CASSLGGGRVDYGYTF.

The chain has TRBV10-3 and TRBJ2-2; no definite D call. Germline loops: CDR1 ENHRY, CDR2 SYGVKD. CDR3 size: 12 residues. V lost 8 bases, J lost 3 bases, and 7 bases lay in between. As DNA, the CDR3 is TGTGCCATCCGATGGGACACCGGGGAGCTGTTTTTT. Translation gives CAIRWDTGELFF.

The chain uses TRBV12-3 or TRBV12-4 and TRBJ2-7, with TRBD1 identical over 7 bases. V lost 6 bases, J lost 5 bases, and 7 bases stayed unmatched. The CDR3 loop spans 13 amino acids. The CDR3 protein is CASRPNRGDEQYF. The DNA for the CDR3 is TGTGCCAGCAGGCCCAACAGGGGAGACGAGCAGTACTTC.